Presented here are 19 T cell receptor beta chains from one specimen sequenced in a study of cytomegalovirus exposure and HLA in healthy donors. A multiplex PCR was run with 60 Vbeta primers and 13 Jbeta primers. TCRdb keeps only in-frame clones here, not all; method: immunoSEQ multiplex PCR. The table shows about 160,000 clones, with around 79% occurring only once. Source material: PBMCs. The receptors originated from a human donor in good health.

The V gene is TRBV6-6, the J gene TRBJ2-1; D is possibly TRBD2 (5 bases). Germline V lookup: CDR1 MNHNY, CDR2 SVGAGI (reference sequence). CDR3 size: 13 residues. The V gene lost 6 bases and the J gene lost 5 bases, with 11 bases spanning the gap. In nucleotides, the CDR3 is TGTGCCAGCAGCTCCACTAGGAACAATGAGCAGTTCTTC. This gives the protein CASSSTRNNEQFF.

The chain links TRBV2 to TRBJ1-5, with D tentatively TRBD1 (6 bases). The CDR3 contains 14 residues. V dropped 6 bases and J dropped 3 bases, with 12 bases sitting between them. CDR1 SNHLY and CDR2 FYNNEI come from the germline V gene. Written as DNA, the CDR3 is TGTGCCAGCAGCGCTAGGGACAACAATCAGCCCCAGCATTTT. It codes for CASSARDNNQPQHF. Using reference TRBV2 and TRBJ1-5 for the parts outside the CDR3, the full variable domain is EPEVTQTPSHQVTQMGQEVILRCVPISNHLYFYWYRQILGQKVEFLVSFYNNEISEKSEIFDDQFSVERPDGSNFTLKIRSTKLEDSAMYFCASSARDNNQPQHFGDGTRLSIL.

J is TRBJ2-1 and V is TRBV13, with TRBD2 identical over 10 bases. The germline V gene has CDR1 PRHDT and CDR2 FYEKMQ (reference sequence). With V trimmed by 5 bases and J by 4 bases, 5 bases remained unmatched. The CDR3 length is 15 residues. The CDR3 nucleotides read TGTGCCAGCAGCACCCTACTAGCGGGGTACAATGAGCAGTTCTTC. It encodes CASSTLLAGYNEQFF.

The J gene is TRBJ1-3, the V gene TRBV10-3; no reliable D call. Germline assignment: CDR1 ENHRY and CDR2 SYGVKD. This CDR3 is built from 14 residues. Trimming removed 3 bases from V and 0 bases from J, with 6 bases in between. The CDR3 nucleotides read TGTGCCATCAGTGATTCGGTCTCTGGAAACACCATATATTTT. Translation gives CAISDSVSGNTIYF.

The chain uses TRBV5-1 and TRBJ2-1; TRBD1 agrees at 8 bases. The CDR3 extends over 15 amino acids. Trimming removed 0 bases from V and 5 bases from J; junction bases left unmatched: 4. Germline V gene lookup returns CDR1 SGHRS and CDR2 YFSETQ. In nucleotides, the CDR3 is TGCGCCAGCAGCTTGGTGGGGACAGGAAACAATGAGCAGTTCTTC. Amino acid sequence: CASSLVGTGNNEQFF.

This sequence joins TRBV7-6 and TRBJ2-3; perhaps TRBD1 as D (6 bases). V was pared by 5 bases and J by 2 bases, with 23 bases between. The V gene's germline CDR1 is SGHVS and CDR2 FNYEAQ. This CDR3 comprises 18 residues. CDR3 in amino acids: CASSQPEFGQPYTDTQYF. The CDR3 bases are TGTGCCAGCAGCCAACCTGAATTTGGACAGCCCTACACAGATACGCAGTATTTT.

The J gene is TRBJ2-1, the V gene TRBV6-4; a weak D match, TRBD2 (5 bases). There are 14 residues in the CDR3. Per the germline V gene, CDR1 is MRHNA and CDR2 is SNTAGT. Trimming removed 7 bases at V and 6 bases at J, with 16 bases between. Here the CDR3 DNA reads TGTGCCAGCAAGAGGGATCCTACGGGCAATGAGCAGTTCTTC. This gives the protein CASKRDPTGNEQFF.

The chain joins TRBV5-6 to TRBJ1-5; no clear D gene. The V gene's germline CDR1 is SGHDT and CDR2 YYEEEE. The CDR3 is 13 residues long. V was shortened by 2 bases and J by 7 bases, with 10 bases between the two germline ends. CDR3 region: CASSLKSGQPQHF. The CDR3 DNA follows: TGTGCCAGCAGCTTAAAAAGCGGGCAGCCCCAGCATTTT.

The CDR3 bases are TGTGCCAGCTCCTCCACTCTTACAGGGAGAGGGGAAAAACTGTTTTTT. Protein: CASSSTLTGRGEKLFF. The chain employs TRBV18 and TRBJ1-4; D is possibly TRBD1 (6 bases). Germline CDR1 is KGHSH and CDR2 is LQKENI. This CDR3 has 16 residues. The V gene lost 6 bases and the J gene lost 8 bases, with 22 bases spanning the gap. Supplemented by reference TRBV18 and TRBJ1-4, the full variable domain reads NAGVMQNPRHLVRRRGQEARLRCSPMKGHSHVYWYRQLPEEGLKFMVYLQKENIIDESGMPKERFSAEFPKEGPSILRIQQVVRGDSAAYFCASSSTLTGRGEKLFFGSGTQLSVL.

The chain combines TRBV6-5 with TRBJ1-1; 7 nucleotides align to TRBD1. Germline trimming cut 6 bases from V and 4 bases from J; bases unmatched to any gene: 5. There are 13 residues in the CDR3. Germline-derived CDR1 and CDR2 are MNHEY and SVGAGI. In nucleotides, the CDR3 is TGTGCCAGCAGCCTACAGGGGAGCACTGAAGCTTTCTTT. It yields the protein CASSLQGSTEAFF.

The chain couples TRBV5-6 to TRBJ2-7, with D hard to call. Looked up from germline, CDR1 is SGHDT and CDR2 is YYEEEE. V dropped 4 bases and J dropped 4 bases, with 18 bases sitting between them. The CDR3 length is 15 residues. CDR3 sequence (DNA): TGTGCCAGCAGCGACGGGTCAGAGACGATGTACGAGCAGTACTTC. Translating gives CASSDGSETMYEQYF.

This clone was seen a few times. The chain carries TRBV11-2 and TRBJ2-5; the match to TRBD2 covers 9 bases. The V and J ends lost 0 bases and 4 bases, in that order; junction bases with no gene match: 3. The CDR3 contains 15 residues. The germline V gene encodes CDR1 SGHAT and CDR2 FQNNGV. The CDR3 is CASSLDSAGGETQYF. CDR3 nucleotides: TGTGCCAGCAGCTTAGATTCAGCGGGAGGAGAGACCCAGTACTTC.

The chain is built from TRBV27 and TRBJ1-2, with 10 positions matching TRBD1. The germline V gene encodes CDR1 MNHEY and CDR2 SMNVEV (reference sequence). This CDR3 comprises 14 residues. The junction had 1 base not matched to a gene; V was cut back by 4 bases and J by 2 bases. CDR3 residues: CASSWGQGNYGYTF. The CDR3 coding sequence is TGTGCCAGCAGTTGGGGACAGGGGAACTATGGCTACACCTTC.

V and J are TRBV14 and TRBJ1-2, with D possibly matching TRBD1 (6 bases). The V gene lost 3 bases and the J gene lost 6 bases, with 14 bases spanning the gap. Germline V CDR1 and CDR2: SGHDN, FVKESK. CDR3 length: 14 residues. The CDR3 DNA sequence: TGTGCCAGCAGCCAGACCCGGACAGCCCATGGCTACACCTTC. This gives the protein CASSQTRTAHGYTF.

The J gene is TRBJ1-2, the V gene TRBV28; 9 bases line up with TRBD1. V dropped 6 bases and J dropped 6; count of bases not matched to a gene: 11. CDR3 length equals 15 residues. CDR1 and CDR2 (germline): MDHEN, SYDVKM. DNA of the CDR3: TGTGCCAGCAGAAGCGGACAGGGGTTTCTACATGGCTACACCTTC. As protein: CASRSGQGFLHGYTF.

The chain recombines TRBV10-1 with TRBJ2-1, with D uncertain. This CDR3 contains 13 residues. Germline CDR1 and CDR2: WNHNN and SYGVQD (reference sequence). Between the trimmed V and J ends, which lost 2 bases and 8 bases, there was a span of 10 bases. CDR3 bases: TGCGCCAGCAGTGAGCGGTGGAGCGATGAGCAGTTCTTC. Translation gives CASSERWSDEQFF.

This clone was seen a handful of times. The chain uses TRBV7-9 and TRBJ2-1; 10 positions match TRBD2. This CDR3 has 15 amino acids. Germline loops: CDR1 SEHNR, CDR2 FQNEAQ (reference sequence). Trimming at V came to 5 bases and at J to 7 bases, leaving 8 bases not matched to a gene. CDR3 loop: CASSDRAGGPNEQFF. The CDR3 bases are TGTGCCAGCAGCGACCGAGCGGGAGGGCCAAATGAGCAGTTCTTC. Full variable domain (missing parts from reference TRBV7-9 and TRBJ2-1): DTGVSQNPRHKITKRGQNVTFRCDPISEHNRLYWYRQTLGQGPEFLTYFQNEAQLEKSRLLSDRFSAERPKGSFSTLEIQRTEQGDSAMYLCASSDRAGGPNEQFFGPGTRLTVL.

V gene TRBV28 combines with J gene TRBJ2-7; 10 bases fit TRBD1. The CDR3 sequence is 15 residues long. The V gene's germline CDR1 is MDHEN and CDR2 SYDVKM. The ends lost 0 bases at V and 3 bases at J; junction bases unmatched: 2. The CDR3 DNA reads as TGTGCCAGCAGTTTATGGGGGACAGGGGACTACGAGCAGTACTTC. Translating gives CASSLWGTGDYEQYF. Based on the CDR3 plus reference TRBV28 and TRBJ2-7, the full variable domain is DVKVTQSSRYLVKRTGEKVFLECVQDMDHENMFWYRQDPGLGLRLIYFSYDVKMKEKGDIPEGYSVSREKKERFSLILESASTNQTSMYLCASSLWGTGDYEQYFGPGTRLTVT.

The chain employs TRBV14 and TRBJ1-2, with D unresolved. Trimming cost V 0 bases and J 5 bases, with 10 bases left between them. This CDR3 has 14 residues. Looked up from germline, CDR1 is SGHDN and CDR2 is FVKESK. As DNA, the CDR3 is TGTGCCAGCAGCCAAGATTCCACAGATTATGGCTACACCTTC. Its translation is CASSQDSTDYGYTF.